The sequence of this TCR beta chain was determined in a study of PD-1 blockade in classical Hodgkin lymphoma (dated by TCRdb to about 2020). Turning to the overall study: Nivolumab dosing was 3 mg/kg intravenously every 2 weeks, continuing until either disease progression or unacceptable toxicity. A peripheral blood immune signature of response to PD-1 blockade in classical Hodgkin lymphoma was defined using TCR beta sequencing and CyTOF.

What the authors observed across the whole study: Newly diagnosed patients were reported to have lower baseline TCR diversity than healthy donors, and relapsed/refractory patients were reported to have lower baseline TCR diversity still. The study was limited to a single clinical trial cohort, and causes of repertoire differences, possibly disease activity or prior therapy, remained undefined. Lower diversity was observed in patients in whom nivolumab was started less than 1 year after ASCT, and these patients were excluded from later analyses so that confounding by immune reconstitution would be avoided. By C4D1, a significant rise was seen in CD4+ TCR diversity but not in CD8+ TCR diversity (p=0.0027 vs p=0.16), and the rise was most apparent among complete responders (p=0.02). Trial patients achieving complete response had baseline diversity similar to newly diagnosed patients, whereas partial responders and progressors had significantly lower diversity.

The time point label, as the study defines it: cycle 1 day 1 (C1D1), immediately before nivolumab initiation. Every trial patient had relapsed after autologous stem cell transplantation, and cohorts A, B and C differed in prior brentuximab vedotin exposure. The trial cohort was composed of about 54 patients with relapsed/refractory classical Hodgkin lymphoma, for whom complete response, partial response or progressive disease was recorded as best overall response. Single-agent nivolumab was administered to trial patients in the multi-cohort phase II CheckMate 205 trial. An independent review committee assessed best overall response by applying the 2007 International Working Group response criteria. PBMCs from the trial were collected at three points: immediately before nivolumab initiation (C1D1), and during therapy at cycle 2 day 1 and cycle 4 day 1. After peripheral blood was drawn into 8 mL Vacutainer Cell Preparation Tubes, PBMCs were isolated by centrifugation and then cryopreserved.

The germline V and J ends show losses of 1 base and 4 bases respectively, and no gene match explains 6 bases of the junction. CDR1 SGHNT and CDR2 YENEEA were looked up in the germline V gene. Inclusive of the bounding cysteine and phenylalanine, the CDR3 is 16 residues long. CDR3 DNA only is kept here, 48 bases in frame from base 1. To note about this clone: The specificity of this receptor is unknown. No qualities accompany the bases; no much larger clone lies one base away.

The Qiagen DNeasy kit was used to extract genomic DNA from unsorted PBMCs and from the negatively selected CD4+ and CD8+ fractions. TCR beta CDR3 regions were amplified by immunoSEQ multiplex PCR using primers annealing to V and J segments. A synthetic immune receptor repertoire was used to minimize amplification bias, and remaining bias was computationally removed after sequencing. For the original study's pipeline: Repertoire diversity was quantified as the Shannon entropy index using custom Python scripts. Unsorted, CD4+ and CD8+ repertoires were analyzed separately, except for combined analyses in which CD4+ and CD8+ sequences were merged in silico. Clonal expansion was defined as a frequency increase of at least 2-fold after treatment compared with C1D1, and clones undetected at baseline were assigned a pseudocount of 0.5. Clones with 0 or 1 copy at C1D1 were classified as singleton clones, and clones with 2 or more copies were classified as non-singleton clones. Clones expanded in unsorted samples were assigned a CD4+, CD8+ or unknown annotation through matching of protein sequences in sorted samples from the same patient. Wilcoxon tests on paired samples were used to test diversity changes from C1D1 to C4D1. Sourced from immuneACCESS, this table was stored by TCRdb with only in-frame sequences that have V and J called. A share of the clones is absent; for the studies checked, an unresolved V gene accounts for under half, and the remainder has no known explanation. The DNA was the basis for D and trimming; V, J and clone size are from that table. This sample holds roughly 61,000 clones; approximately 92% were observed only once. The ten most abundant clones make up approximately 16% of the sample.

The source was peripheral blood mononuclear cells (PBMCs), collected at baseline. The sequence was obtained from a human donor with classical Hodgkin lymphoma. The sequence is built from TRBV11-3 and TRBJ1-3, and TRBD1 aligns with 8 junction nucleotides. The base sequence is TGTGCCAGCAGCTTAGGTAGAGGGACAGGAGGAAACACCATATATTTT. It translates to CASSLGRGTGGNTIYF. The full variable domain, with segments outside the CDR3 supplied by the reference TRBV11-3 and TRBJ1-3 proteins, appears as EAGVVQSPRYKIIEKKQPVAFWCNPISGHNTLYWYLQNLGQGPELLIRYENEEAVDDSQLPKDRFSAERLKGVDSTLKIQPAELGDSAVYLCASSLGRGTGGNTIYFGEGSWLTVV.